Below, 23 T cell receptor beta chains from the same sample are listed, as sequenced in a study of human T cells and chemical hapten exposure. TCRdb itself ran the RACE reads through MiXCR, one entry per CDR3 protein. The table shows 380,000 or so distinct CDR3 sequences, with roughly 6% occurring only once. Indicated time point: pre-sensitization, week 0. The treatment: therapeutic diphenylcyclopropenone sensitization with weekly scalp DPC. This specimen was whole blood, taken in connection with sensitization to the hapten diphenylcyclopropenone (DPC). Receptors were obtained from a woman younger than 30 with alopecia areata. Some clones in this sample may be carry-over from other donors' samples.

The V gene is TRBV6-5, the J gene TRBJ1-6; possibly TRBD1 for D (5 bases). V shed 2 bases and J shed 10 bases, with 15 bases lying between them. The CDR3 covers 15 residues. Looked up from germline, CDR1 is MNHEY and CDR2 is SVGAGI. CDR3 sequence: CASSYRTILLSPLHF. Here the CDR3 DNA reads TGTGCCAGCAGTTACCGGACAATTTTACTCTCACCCCTCCACTTT.

This clonotype is labeled as medium-sized (0.01 to 0.1%). CDR3 nucleotide sequence: TGCGCCAGCAGCTTGGGGTTCGGAGACAATGAGCAGTTCTTC. Translation gives CASSLGFGDNEQFF. V and J are TRBV5-1 and TRBJ2-1; D is unresolved. In germline, CDR1 is SGHRS, CDR2 YFSETQ. CDR3 length: 14 amino acids. The V and J ends lost 0 bases and 5 bases respectively, with 9 bases between them.

This clonotype has just a few counts. The CDR3 coding sequence is TGTGCCAGCAGTGACCGGATCTTCGCTGGGGAGCAGTACTTC. Translating gives CASSDRIFAGEQYF. The chain joins TRBV2 to TRBJ2-7; D is unclear. V was clipped by 3 bases and J by 7 bases, with 16 bases between them. In germline, CDR1 is SNHLY, CDR2 FYNNEI. This CDR3 spans 14 amino acids. The full variable domain, in which reference TRBV2 and TRBJ2-7 provide the parts outside the CDR3, is EPEVTQTPSHQVTQMGQEVILRCVPISNHLYFYWYRQILGQKVEFLVSFYNNEISEKSEIFDDQFSVERPDGSNFTLKIRSTKLEDSAMYFCASSDRIFAGEQYFGPGTRLTVT.

This clonotype was observed many times. The CDR3: CASSSQPGNTIYF. The CDR3 coding sequence is TGTGCCAGCAGCTCCCAGCCTGGAAACACCATATATTTT. V and J are TRBV7-2 and TRBJ1-3, with unresolved D. Trimming left V 4 bases short and J 2 bases short, with 6 bases between. This CDR3 is 13 amino acids long. CDR1 is SGHTA, CDR2 FQGNSA, per germline.

This clonotype was counted between two and nine times. The rearrangement joins TRBV18 to TRBJ1-1; tentatively, D is TRBD1 (5 bases). This CDR3 is built from 14 residues. Trimming cost V 2 bases and J 1 base, with 8 bases left between them. Germline assignment: CDR1 KGHSH and CDR2 LQKENI. CDR3 protein: CASSPGAGNTEAFF. The CDR3 DNA reads TGTGCCAGCTCACCAGGGGCGGGGAACACTGAAGCTTTCTTT.

At least ten counts were recorded for this clonotype. The chain couples TRBV6-5 to TRBJ1-6; TRBD1 is a possible D gene (6 bases). CDR1 MNHEY and CDR2 SVGAGI come from the germline V gene. V was clipped by 5 bases and J by 9 bases, with 14 bases between them. The CDR3 length is 14 residues. The CDR3 bases are TGTGCCAGCAGTATACAGGGTGGGGGTTCACCCCTCCACTTT. This gives the protein CASSIQGGGSPLHF.

In its sample, this clonotype was seen many times. The J gene is TRBJ1-2, the V gene TRBV12-3 or TRBV12-4; D not certain. This CDR3 has 15 amino acids. V lost 3 bases and J 7 bases, leaving 18 bases between the germline ends. CDR3 amino acids: CASSFINDGSAGYTF. As DNA, the CDR3 is TGTGCCAGCAGTTTTATCAACGACGGATCGGCTGGCTACACCTTC.

CDR3 in DNA: TGTGCCAGCAGTGATGTGGCCATTCTCGAGCAGTACTTC. Its protein is CASSDVAILEQYF. The gene calls are TRBV6-1 and TRBJ2-7; D unclear. The germline V and J ends were trimmed by 3 bases and 6 bases, with 12 bases remaining between them. The CDR3 sequence is 13 residues long. Germline V gives CDR1 MNHNS, CDR2 SASEGT.

This clonotype was seen a handful of times. This rearrangement joins TRBV20-1 to TRBJ2-3, with 7 bases identical to TRBD2. V lost 4 bases and J lost 0; bases outside the gene matches: 7. The V gene's germline CDR1 is DFQATT and CDR2 SNEGSKA (reference sequence). The CDR3 spans 15 residues. The CDR3, as DNA: TGCAGTGCTATTTCAAGCGGGGTGAGCACAGATACGCAGTATTTT. Translated, it gives CSAISSGVSTDTQYF.

This chain links TRBV5-4 with TRBJ2-7, with 8 bases aligning to TRBD2. Germline loops: CDR1 SGHNT, CDR2 YYREEE (reference sequence). V lost 3 bases, J lost 2 bases, and 7 bases stayed unmatched. This CDR3 spans 15 amino acids. CDR3 DNA sequence: TGTGCCAGCAGCTCGCCCCAGCGGGGGACCTACGAGCAGTACTTC. Its translation: CASSSPQRGTYEQYF.

The sample holds a few counts of this clonotype. The chain links TRBV11-3 to TRBJ2-5, with D possibly matching TRBD2 (6 bases). Germline assignment: CDR1 SGHNT and CDR2 YENEEA. This CDR3 has 14 residues. Trimming stripped 4 bases from V and 9 bases from J, with 18 bases between. This CDR3 is CASSSISGDGPQYF. The CDR3 DNA reads TGTGCCAGCAGCTCTATTTCGGGGGACGGGCCCCAGTACTTC.

This clonotype showed up just a few times. The V gene is TRBV6-1, the J gene TRBJ2-7; tentative D call: TRBD1 (6 bases). From germline, CDR1 is MNHNS and CDR2 SASEGT. With 4 bases removed from V and 6 bases from J, the gap between germline ends came to 13 bases. CDR3 size: 13 residues. CDR3 in DNA: TGTGCCAGCAGTGGAAACAGGGAAGGCGAGCAGTACTTC. The encoded protein is CASSGNREGEQYF.

This clonotype was observed at least ten times. This rearrangement joins TRBV7-9 to TRBJ1-1; D remains unclear. The V gene's germline CDR1 is SEHNR and CDR2 FQNEAQ (reference sequence). CDR3 length: 15 residues. V was clipped by 6 bases and J by 5 bases, with 19 bases between them. CDR3 sequence reads: CASRYDWARATEAFF. CDR3 nucleotides: TGTGCCAGCAGGTATGATTGGGCGCGTGCGACTGAAGCTTTCTTT.

The V call is TRBV18, the J call TRBJ2-3, with TRBD2 matching over 8 bases. CDR1 KGHSH and CDR2 LQKENI come from the germline V gene. The CDR3 is made up of 15 amino acids. The V segment lost 3 bases and the J segment 5 bases; nucleotides outside the gene matches: 7. The CDR3 loop is CASSPLGGGQDTQYF. The CDR3 DNA follows: TGTGCCAGCTCACCTCTCGGGGGGGGCCAAGATACGCAGTATTTT. Based on the CDR3 plus reference TRBV18 and TRBJ2-3, the full variable domain is NAGVMQNPRHLVRRRGQEARLRCSPMKGHSHVYWYRQLPEEGLKFMVYLQKENIIDESGMPKERFSAEFPKEGPSILRIQQVVRGDSAAYFCASSPLGGGQDTQYFGPGTRLTVL.

This clonotype was counted at least ten times. The J gene is TRBJ1-2, the V gene TRBV29-1; weak D call: TRBD1 (6 bases). V lost 8 bases and J lost 8, with 12 bases in between. CDR1 is SQVTM and CDR2 is ANQGSEA in the germline V gene. The CDR3 covers 10 residues. The CDR3 spells CSSGQLGYTF. The DNA of the CDR3 is TGCAGCTCCGGACAGCTCGGCTACACCTTC.

The chain joins TRBV11-2 to TRBJ2-3; maybe TRBD2 (5 bases). There are 14 residues in the CDR3. Per germline, CDR1 SGHAT and CDR2 FQNNGV. Trimming pared 1 base from V and 4 bases from J, leaving 9 bases between. CDR3 loop: CASSLVTSADTQYF. CDR3 bases: TGTGCCAGCAGCTTAGTTACTAGTGCAGATACGCAGTATTTT.

This CDR3 is CASSLIRGGVKDEQFF. DNA for the CDR3: TGTGCCAGCAGCTTGATCCGAGGGGGGGTCAAAGATGAGCAGTTCTTC. The rearrangement uses TRBV7-9 and TRBJ2-1, with D possibly being TRBD2 (7 bases). V shed 3 bases and J shed 8 bases, with 20 bases lying between them. The CDR3 covers 16 residues. Germline values: CDR1 SEHNR, CDR2 FQNEAQ (reference sequence).

This clonotype was seen repeatedly, ten times or more. V usage is TRBV4-1 and J usage is TRBJ2-5; D is perhaps TRBD1 or TRBD2 (6 bases each). V shed 2 bases and J shed 1 base, with 17 bases lying between them. The CDR3 is 17 residues long. From germline, CDR1 is MGHRA and CDR2 YSYEKL. The DNA for the CDR3 is TGCGCCAGCAGCCAAAAGGGGGGACAAAACCCCCAAGAGACCCAGTACTTC. Protein product: CASSQKGGQNPQETQYF.

For this clonotype: This may come from a read error, since a much larger clone is one base off. The rearrangement uses TRBV6-1 and TRBJ2-5; 7 nucleotides align to TRBD2. Germline V gene sequence: CDR1 MNHNS, CDR2 SASEGT. The CDR3 spans 17 residues. The CDR3 spells CASSEALLGREAEIQYF. The CDR3 coding sequence is TGTGCCAGCAGTGAAGCGCTTCTTGGTCGGGAGGCGGAGATCCAGTACTTC.

The chain combines TRBV21-1 with TRBJ1-6; the DNA was not compared with TRBD1, the D call given in the table. TRBV21-1 is assigned pseudogene status. This CDR3 comprises 17 residues. CDR3 amino acids: CASSKFCGRPYNSPLHF. The CDR3 DNA follows: TGTGCCAGCAGCAAATTTTGCGGGCGACCCTATAATTCACCCCTCCACTTT.

This clonotype was seen more than once but under ten times. The chain employs TRBV4-3 and TRBJ2-1, with TRBD1 as a possible D gene (5 bases). CDR3 length: 14 amino acids. V was pared by 1 base and J by 4 bases, with 8 bases between. CDR1 LGHNA and CDR2 YSLEER come from the germline V gene. CDR3 nucleotides: TGCGCCAGCAGCCAAGGACAGATATACAATGAGCAGTTCTTC. Protein product: CASSQGQIYNEQFF.

This clonotype was observed many times. The chain links TRBV7-6 to TRBJ2-7; 8 bases are shared with TRBD1. Germline assignment: CDR1 SGHVS and CDR2 FNYEAQ. Trimming took 5 bases from V and 5 from J; bases not matched to a gene: 11. The CDR3 is made up of 15 amino acids. The CDR3 loop is CASSDRGRGVDEQYF. The CDR3 DNA sequence: TGTGCCAGCAGCGACAGGGGCAGGGGAGTGGACGAGCAGTACTTC.

Many counts were recorded for this clonotype. This rearrangement joins TRBV4-3 to TRBJ1-4; perhaps TRBD1 as D (5 bases). This CDR3 has 16 amino acids. From germline, CDR1 is LGHNA and CDR2 YSLEER. The V end was cut by 0 bases, the J end by 2 bases, with 10 bases between. This chain's CDR3 is CASSQDRRQTNEKLFF. Written as DNA, the CDR3 is TGCGCCAGCAGCCAAGATCGGAGACAGACTAATGAAAAACTGTTTTTT.